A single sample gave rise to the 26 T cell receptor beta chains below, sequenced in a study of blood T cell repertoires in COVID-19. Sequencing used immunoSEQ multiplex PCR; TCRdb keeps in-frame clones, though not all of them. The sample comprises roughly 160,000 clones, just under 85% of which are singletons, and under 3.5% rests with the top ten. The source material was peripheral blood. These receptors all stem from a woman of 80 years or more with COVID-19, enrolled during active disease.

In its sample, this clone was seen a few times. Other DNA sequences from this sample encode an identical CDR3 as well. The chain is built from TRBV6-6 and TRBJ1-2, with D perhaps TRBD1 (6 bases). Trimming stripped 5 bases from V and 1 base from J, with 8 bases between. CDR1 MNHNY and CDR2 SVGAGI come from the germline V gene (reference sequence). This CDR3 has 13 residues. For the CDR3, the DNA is TGTGCCAGCAGTCGACAGGATAACTATGGCTACACCTTC. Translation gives CASSRQDNYGYTF.

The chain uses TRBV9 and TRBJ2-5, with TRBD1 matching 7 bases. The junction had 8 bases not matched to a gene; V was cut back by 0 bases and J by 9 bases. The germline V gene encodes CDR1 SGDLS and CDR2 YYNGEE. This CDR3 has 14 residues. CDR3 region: CASSVGMSQGAQYF. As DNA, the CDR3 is TGTGCCAGCAGCGTAGGGATGAGTCAGGGGGCCCAGTACTTC.

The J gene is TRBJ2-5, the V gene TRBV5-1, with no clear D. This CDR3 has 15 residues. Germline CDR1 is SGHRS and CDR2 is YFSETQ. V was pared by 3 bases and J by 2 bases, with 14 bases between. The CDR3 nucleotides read TGCGCCAGCAGCTGGATCGGCGGCGGTCAAGAGACCCAGTACTTC. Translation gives CASSWIGGGQETQYF.

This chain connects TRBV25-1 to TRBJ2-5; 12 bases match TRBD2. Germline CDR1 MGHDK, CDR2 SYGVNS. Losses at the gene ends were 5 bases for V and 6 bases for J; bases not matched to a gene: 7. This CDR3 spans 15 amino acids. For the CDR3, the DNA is TGTGCCAGCAGTCCGCTAGCGGGGGGGCAGAAGACCCAGTACTTC. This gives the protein CASSPLAGGQKTQYF.

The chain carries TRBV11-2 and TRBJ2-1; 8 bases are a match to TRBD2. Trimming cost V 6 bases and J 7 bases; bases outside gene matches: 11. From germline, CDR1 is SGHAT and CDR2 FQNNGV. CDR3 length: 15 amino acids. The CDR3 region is CASRPGLVYGNEQFF. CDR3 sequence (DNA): TGTGCCAGCAGACCGGGACTAGTGTACGGGAATGAGCAGTTCTTC. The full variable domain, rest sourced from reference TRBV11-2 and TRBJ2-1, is EAGVAQSPRYKIIEKRQSVAFWCNPISGHATLYWYQQILGQGPKLLIQFQNNGVVDDSQLPKDRFSAERLKGVDSTLKIQPAKLEDSAVYLCASRPGLVYGNEQFFGPGTRLTVL.

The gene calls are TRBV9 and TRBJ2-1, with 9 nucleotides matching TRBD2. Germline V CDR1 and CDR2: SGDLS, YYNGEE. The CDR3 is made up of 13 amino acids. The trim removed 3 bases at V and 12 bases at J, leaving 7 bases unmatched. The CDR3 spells CASSEAGGYGQFF. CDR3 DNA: TGTGCCAGCAGCGAAGCGGGAGGTTACGGGCAGTTCTTC. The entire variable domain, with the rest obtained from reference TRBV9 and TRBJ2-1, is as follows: DSGVTQTPKHLITATGQRVTLRCSPRSGDLSVYWYQQSLDQGLQFLIQYYNGEERAKGNILERFSAQQFPDLHSELNLSSLELGDSALYFCASSEAGGYGQFFGPGTRLTVL.

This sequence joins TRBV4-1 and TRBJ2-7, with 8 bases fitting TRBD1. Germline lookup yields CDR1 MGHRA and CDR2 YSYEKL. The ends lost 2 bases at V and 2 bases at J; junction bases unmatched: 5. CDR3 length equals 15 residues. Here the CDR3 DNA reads TGCGCCAGCAGCCAATGGGACAGGACCCCCTACGAGCAGTACTTC. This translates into CASSQWDRTPYEQYF.

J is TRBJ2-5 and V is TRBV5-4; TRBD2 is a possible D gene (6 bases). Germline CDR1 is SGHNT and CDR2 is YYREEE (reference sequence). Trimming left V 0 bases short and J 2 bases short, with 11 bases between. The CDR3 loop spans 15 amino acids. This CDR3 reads CASSLGGGAQETQYF. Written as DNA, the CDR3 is TGTGCCAGCAGCTTGGGTGGAGGGGCTCAAGAGACCCAGTACTTC.

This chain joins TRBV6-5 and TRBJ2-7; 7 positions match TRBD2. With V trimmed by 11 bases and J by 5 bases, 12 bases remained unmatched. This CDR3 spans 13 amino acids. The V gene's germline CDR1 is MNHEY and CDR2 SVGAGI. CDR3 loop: CASRAGVIHEQYF. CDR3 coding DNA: TGTGCCTCCAGGGCGGGGGTCATCCACGAGCAGTACTTC.

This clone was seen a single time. The DNA for the CDR3 is TGCGCCAGCAGCTTGGCCATCGGGCAGGGCGAAAACATTCAGTACTTC. It is translated as CASSLAIGQGENIQYF. The chain is built from TRBV5-1 and TRBJ2-4; a possible D gene is TRBD1 (5 bases). Germline lookup yields CDR1 SGHRS and CDR2 YFSETQ. This CDR3 contains 16 residues. Trimming took off 0 bases at V and 5 bases at J, with 15 bases between the two ends. The entire variable domain, with the rest obtained from reference TRBV5-1 and TRBJ2-4, is as follows: KAGVTQTPRYLIKTRGQQVTLSCSPISGHRSVSWYQQTPGQGLQFLFEYFSETQRNKGNFPGRFSGRQFSNSRSEMNVSTLELGDSALYLCASSLAIGQGENIQYFGAGTRLSVL.

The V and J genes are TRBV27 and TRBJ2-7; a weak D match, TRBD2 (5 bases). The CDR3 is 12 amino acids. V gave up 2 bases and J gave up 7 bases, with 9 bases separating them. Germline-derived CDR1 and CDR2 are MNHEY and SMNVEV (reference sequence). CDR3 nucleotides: TGTGCCAGCAGTTTAAACCGGGGAGAGCAGTACTTC. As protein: CASSLNRGEQYF.

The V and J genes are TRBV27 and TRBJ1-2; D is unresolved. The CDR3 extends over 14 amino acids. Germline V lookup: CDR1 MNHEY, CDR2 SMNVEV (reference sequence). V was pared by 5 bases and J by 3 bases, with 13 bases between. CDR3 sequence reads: CASSTHPGDYGYTF. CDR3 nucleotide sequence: TGTGCCAGCAGTACACACCCAGGTGACTATGGCTACACCTTC.

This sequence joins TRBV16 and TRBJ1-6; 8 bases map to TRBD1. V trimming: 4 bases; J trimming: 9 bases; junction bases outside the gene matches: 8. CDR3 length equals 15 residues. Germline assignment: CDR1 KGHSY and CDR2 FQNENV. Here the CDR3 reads CASSPGQGGTSPLHF. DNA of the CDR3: TGTGCCAGCAGCCCAGGACAGGGAGGGACTTCACCCCTCCACTTT.

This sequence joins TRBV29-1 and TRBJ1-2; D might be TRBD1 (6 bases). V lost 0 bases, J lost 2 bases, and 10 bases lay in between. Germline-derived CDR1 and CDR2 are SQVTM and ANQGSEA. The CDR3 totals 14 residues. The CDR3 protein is CSVEDRGANYGYTF. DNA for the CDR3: TGCAGCGTTGAAGACAGGGGCGCCAACTATGGCTACACCTTC.

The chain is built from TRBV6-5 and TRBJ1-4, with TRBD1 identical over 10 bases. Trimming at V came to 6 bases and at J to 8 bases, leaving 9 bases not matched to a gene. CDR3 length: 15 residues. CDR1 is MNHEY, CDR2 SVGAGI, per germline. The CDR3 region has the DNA TGTGCCAGCAGCCCCCTGGACAGGGGGAGCGAAAAACTGTTTTTT. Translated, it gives CASSPLDRGSEKLFF.

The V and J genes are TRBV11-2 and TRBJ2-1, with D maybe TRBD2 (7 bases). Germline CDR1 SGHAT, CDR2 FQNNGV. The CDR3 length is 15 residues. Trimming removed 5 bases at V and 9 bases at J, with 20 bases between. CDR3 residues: CASSPHLRGLAEQFF. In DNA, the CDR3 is TGTGCCAGCAGCCCCCACTTGCGGGGGCTCGCTGAGCAGTTCTTC. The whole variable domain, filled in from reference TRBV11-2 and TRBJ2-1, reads EAGVAQSPRYKIIEKRQSVAFWCNPISGHATLYWYQQILGQGPKLLIQFQNNGVVDDSQLPKDRFSAERLKGVDSTLKIQPAKLEDSAVYLCASSPHLRGLAEQFFGPGTRLTVL.

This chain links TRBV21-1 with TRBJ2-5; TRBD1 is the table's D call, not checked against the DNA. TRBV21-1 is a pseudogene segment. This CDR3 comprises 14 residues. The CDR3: CASSKGRDKETQYF. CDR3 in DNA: TGTGCCAGCAGCAAAGGAAGGGACAAAGAGACCCAGTACTTC.

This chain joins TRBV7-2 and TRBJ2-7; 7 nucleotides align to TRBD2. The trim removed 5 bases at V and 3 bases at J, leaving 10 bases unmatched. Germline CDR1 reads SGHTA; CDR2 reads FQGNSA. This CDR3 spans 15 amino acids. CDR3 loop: CASSLGGSGYYEQYF. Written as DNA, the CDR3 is TGTGCCAGCAGCCTCGGCGGTAGCGGGTACTACGAGCAGTACTTC.

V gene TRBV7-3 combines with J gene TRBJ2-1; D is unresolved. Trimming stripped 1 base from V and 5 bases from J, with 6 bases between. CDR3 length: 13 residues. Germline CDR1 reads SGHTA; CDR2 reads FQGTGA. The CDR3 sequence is CASSLSINNEQFF. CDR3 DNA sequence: TGTGCCAGCAGCTTAAGTATAAACAATGAGCAGTTCTTC.

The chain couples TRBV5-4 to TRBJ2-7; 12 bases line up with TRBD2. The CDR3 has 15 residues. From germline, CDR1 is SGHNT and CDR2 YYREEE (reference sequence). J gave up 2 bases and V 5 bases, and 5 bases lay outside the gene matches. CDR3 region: CASRPGLAGTYEQYF. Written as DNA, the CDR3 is TGTGCCAGCAGGCCTGGACTAGCGGGAACCTACGAGCAGTACTTC. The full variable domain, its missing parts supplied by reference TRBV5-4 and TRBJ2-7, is ETGVTQSPTHLIKTRGQQVTLRCSSQSGHNTVSWYQQALGQGPQFIFQYYREEENGRGNFPPRFSGLQFPNYSSELNVNALELDDSALYLCASRPGLAGTYEQYFGPGTRLTVT.

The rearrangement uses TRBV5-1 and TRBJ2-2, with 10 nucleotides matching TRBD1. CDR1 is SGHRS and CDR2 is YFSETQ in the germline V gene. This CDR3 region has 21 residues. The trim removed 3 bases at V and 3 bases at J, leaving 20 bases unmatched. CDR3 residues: CASSSIMLWGQGPKDTGELFF. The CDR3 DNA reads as TGCGCCAGCAGCTCGATCATGTTATGGGGACAGGGGCCTAAGGACACCGGGGAGCTGTTTTTT.

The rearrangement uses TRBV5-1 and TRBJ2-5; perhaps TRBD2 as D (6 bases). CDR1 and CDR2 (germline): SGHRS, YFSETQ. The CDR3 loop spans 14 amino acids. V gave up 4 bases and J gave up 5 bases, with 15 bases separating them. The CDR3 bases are TGCGCCAGCAGCGGGGCTACCCGGGGGGAGACCCAGTACTTC. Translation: CASSGATRGETQYF.

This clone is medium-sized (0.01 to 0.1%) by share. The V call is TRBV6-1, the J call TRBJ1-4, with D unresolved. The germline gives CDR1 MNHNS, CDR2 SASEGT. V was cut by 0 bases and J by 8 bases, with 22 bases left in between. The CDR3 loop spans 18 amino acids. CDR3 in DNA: TGTGCCAGCAGTGAAGCGGGTGTGAATATCGGCGGAAACGAAAAACTGTTTTTT. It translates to CASSEAGVNIGGNEKLFF.

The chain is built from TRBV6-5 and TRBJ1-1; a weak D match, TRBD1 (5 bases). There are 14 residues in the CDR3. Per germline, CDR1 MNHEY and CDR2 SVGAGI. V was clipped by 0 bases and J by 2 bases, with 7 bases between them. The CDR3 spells CASSYSQGNTEAFF. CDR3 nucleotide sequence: TGTGCCAGCAGTTACTCTCAGGGTAACACTGAAGCTTTCTTT.

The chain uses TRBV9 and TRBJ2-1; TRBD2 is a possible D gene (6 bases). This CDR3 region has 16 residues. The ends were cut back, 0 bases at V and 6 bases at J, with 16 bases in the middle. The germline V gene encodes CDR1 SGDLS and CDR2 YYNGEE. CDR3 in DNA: TGTGCCAGCAGCGTAGTAGTGGGAGGCCTTAGCAATGAGCAGTTCTTC. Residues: CASSVVVGGLSNEQFF.

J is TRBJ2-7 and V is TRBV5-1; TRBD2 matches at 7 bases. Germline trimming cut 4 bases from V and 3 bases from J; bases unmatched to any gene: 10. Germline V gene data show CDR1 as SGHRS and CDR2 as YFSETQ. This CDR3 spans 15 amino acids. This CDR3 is CASSMATSANYEQYF. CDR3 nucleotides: TGCGCCAGCAGCATGGCTACTAGCGCCAACTACGAGCAGTACTTC. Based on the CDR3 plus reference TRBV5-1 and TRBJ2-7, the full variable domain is KAGVTQTPRYLIKTRGQQVTLSCSPISGHRSVSWYQQTPGQGLQFLFEYFSETQRNKGNFPGRFSGRQFSNSRSEMNVSTLELGDSALYLCASSMATSANYEQYFGPGTRLTVT.